A selection of T cell receptor beta chains follows, all from one sample in a study of blood T cell repertoires in COVID-19. Libraries were prepared by immunoSEQ multiplex PCR; TCRdb keeps only in-frame clonotypes and omits some of them. The sample comprises approximately 140,000 clones, approximately 86% of which are singletons, and 3.5% to 4.5% rests with the top ten. The specimen sequenced was peripheral blood. These receptors all stem from a woman in her sixties with active or convalescent COVID-19. The CDR3 runs from the conserved cysteine through the conserved F or W. D genes are given only for firm matches. Only part of the rows carry a size: once, few, many, or a class if the clone is expanded.

DNA,CDR3,size,D,J,V
TGTGCCAGCAGAGCCGGGACAGCTGGACCCGAGCAGTACTTC,CASRAGTAGPEQYF,.,TRBD1,TRBJ2-7,TRBV6-5
TGTGCCAGCAGCTCGAAACAGGGTGGGACTGAAGCTTTCTTT,CASSSKQGGTEAFF,few,.,TRBJ1-1,TRBV7-9
TGTGCCAGTAAAAGGGGAACAGGGGGCAACATGAACACTGAAGCTTTCTTT,CASKRGTGGNMNTEAFF,.,TRBD1,TRBJ1-1,TRBV19
TGTGCCAGCTCACCGGAGAGAGCTAGCACAGATACGCAGTATTTT,CASSPERASTDTQYF,.,.,TRBJ2-3,TRBV18
TGTGCCAGCAGCTTAGACGTGGGGAGCAGCAATCAGCCCCAGCATTTT,CASSLDVGSSNQPQHF,.,.,TRBJ1-5,TRBV7-8
TGTGCCAGCAGCCCGTCCGGGGGTGGCTACACCTTC,CASSPSGGGYTF,.,.,TRBJ1-2,TRBV5-8
TGTGCCAGTACGGGACAGGGAGGCGCTGAAGCTTTCTTT,CASTGQGGAEAFF,.,TRBD1,TRBJ1-1,TRBV2
TGTGCCAGCAGGCGGGGGAATTCACCCCTCCACTTT,CASRRGNSPLHF,.,.,TRBJ1-6,TRBV12-3/TRBV12-4
TGTGCCAGCCAACCCCAGGGTACCTACGAGCAGTACTTC,CASQPQGTYEQYF,.,.,TRBJ2-7,TRBV2
TGTGCCAGCGGGCAGAACTCCTACGAGCAGTACTTC,CASGQNSYEQYF,.,.,TRBJ2-7,TRBV6-5
TGTGCCAGTAGTCAGGAATGGCAATCCTACGAGCAGTACTTC,CASSQEWQSYEQYF,.,.,TRBJ2-7,TRBV19
TGCGCCAGCAGCTTGGCCCAGGGGACTACTACCGGGGAGCTGTTTTTT,CASSLAQGTTTGELFF,few,.,TRBJ2-2,TRBV5-1
TGTGCCAGCAGCCCAAGCGTCTCGGGACAGGGAAGGACTGAAGCTTTCTTT,CASSPSVSGQGRTEAFF,few,TRBD1,TRBJ1-1,TRBV7-9
TGTGCCAGCAGAGACAGCCGGAACTATGGCTACACCTTC,CASRDSRNYGYTF,.,.,TRBJ1-2,TRBV3-1/TRBV3-2
TGCGCCAGCAGCGTGACAGGGGCGGAAGATACGCAGTATTTT,CASSVTGAEDTQYF,.,TRBD1,TRBJ2-3,TRBV5-1
TGTGCCAGCAGCGTAACGATGGGGGCGCACCAAGAGACCCAGTACTTC,CASSVTMGAHQETQYF,.,.,TRBJ2-5,TRBV9
TGTGCCAGCAGCCCGGACAGCTCCTACAATGAGCAGTTCTTC,CASSPDSSYNEQFF,.,.,TRBJ2-1,TRBV9
TGTGCCAGCAGCCCGGGACAGGACTATGGCTACACCTTC,CASSPGQDYGYTF,.,TRBD1,TRBJ1-2,TRBV11-2
TGTGCCAGTAGTATTACCCCGACAGCCTATGGCTACACCTTC,CASSITPTAYGYTF,.,.,TRBJ1-2,TRBV19
TGTGCCAGCAGCCTTCTAGACGGAGATACGCAGTATTTT,CASSLLDGDTQYF,.,.,TRBJ2-3,TRBV7-2
TGTGCCAGCAGTGCCCGGGTGAGGGGGGGCAGAGGGGAGACCCAGTACTTC,CASSARVRGGRGETQYF,.,.,TRBJ2-5,TRBV27
TGTGCCAGCAGTGCAACGACAGTGGGCGAGCAGTTCTTC,CASSATTVGEQFF,.,.,TRBJ2-1,TRBV2
TGTGCCAGCAGTTATCGACAGGGGGAAGCTTTCTTT,CASSYRQGEAFF,.,TRBD1,TRBJ1-1,TRBV3-1/TRBV3-2
TGTGCTAGTGGCCCGGGCGGGGGGTATGTCGAGCAGTACTTC,CASGPGGGYVEQYF,.,TRBD2,TRBJ2-7,TRBV12-5
TGTGCCAGCTCACCCCAGACAGGGGGCACTGAAGCTTTCTTT,CASSPQTGGTEAFF,once,TRBD1,TRBJ1-1,TRBV18
TGTGCCAGCAGCGTTCAGTCTGACACCGGGGAGCTGTTTTTT,CASSVQSDTGELFF,few,.,TRBJ2-2,TRBV11-2
TGTGCCAGCAGCGGGCTGATCTCCTACGAGCAGTACTTC,CASSGLISYEQYF,.,.,TRBJ2-7,TRBV21-1
TGTGCCTGGAGTGTATCCGGGGACAGGGAGGGCTACTTC,CAWSVSGDREGYF,once,TRBD1,TRBJ2-7,TRBV30
TGTGCCAGCAAAATCGGACAGCTCGCGGAAAAACTGTTTTTT,CASKIGQLAEKLFF,.,.,TRBJ1-4,TRBV2
TGTGCCTGGACCACACAGGGGAATCAGCCCCAGCATTTT,CAWTTQGNQPQHF,once,TRBD1,TRBJ1-5,TRBV30
TGTGCCAGTAGTAATCCGGGGGGAGCAACTAATGAAAAACTGTTTTTT,CASSNPGGATNEKLFF,.,.,TRBJ1-4,TRBV19
TGTGCCAGCAGTTTTTCGTCCTCCCGGGAGACCCAGTACTTC,CASSFSSSRETQYF,.,.,TRBJ2-5,TRBV6-6
TGTGCCAGCAGTTACTCCACGATGAGGACTAATGAAAAACTGTTTTTT,CASSYSTMRTNEKLFF,.,.,TRBJ1-4,TRBV6-6
TGCAGCGCCTCAGGGGAGGGTAACTATGGCTACACCTTC,CSASGEGNYGYTF,.,.,TRBJ1-2,TRBV29-1
TGTGCCAGCAGCCGGAGTTCTGAAAAACTGTTTTTT,CASSRSSEKLFF,few,.,TRBJ1-4,TRBV14
TGTGCCAGCAGTTATAGCTATAATTCACCCCTCCACTTT,CASSYSYNSPLHF,.,.,TRBJ1-6,TRBV6-5
TGTGCCAGCAGTTTAAATGTCCTTATAAATAAAGCTTTCTTT,CASSLNVLINKAFF,once,.,TRBJ1-1,TRBV28
TGTGCCTGGAGTGACGGGACAGGGGTCACCGGGGAGCTGTTTTTT,CAWSDGTGVTGELFF,.,TRBD1,TRBJ2-2,TRBV30
TGTGCCAGCAGTACCACAGGGATCGCTAACTATGGCTACACCTTC,CASSTTGIANYGYTF,.,.,TRBJ1-2,TRBV6-2/TRBV6-3
TGTGCCAGCAGCTTAGCGGCAGGACTAAATTCACCCCTCCACTTT,CASSLAAGLNSPLHF,once,.,TRBJ1-6,TRBV7-9
TGTGCCAGCAGCCCTGGACAGGGGGCTTACGAGCAGTACTTC,CASSPGQGAYEQYF,few,TRBD1,TRBJ2-7,TRBV14
TGCGCCAGCAGCTTACAGGGGGGGAACATTCAGTACTTC,CASSLQGGNIQYF,.,.,TRBJ2-4,TRBV5-1
TGTGCCAGTACCAAGGGGTGGAATCAGCCCCAGCATTTT,CASTKGWNQPQHF,.,.,TRBJ1-5,TRBV19
TGTGCCAGCAGTCGTAATTCAGGACAGGGTCCGGGAGCCCAGCATTTT,CASSRNSGQGPGAQHF,few,TRBD1,TRBJ1-5,TRBV6-2/TRBV6-3
TGTGCCAGCCAGGGTTTTGACTATGGCTACACCTTC,CASQGFDYGYTF,.,.,TRBJ1-2,TRBV12-3/TRBV12-4
TGTGCCAGCAGCTACGGGGGGGGAAGCACAGATACGCAGTATTTT,CASSYGGGSTDTQYF,.,TRBD2,TRBJ2-3,TRBV5-4